This T cell receptor beta chain is drawn from a study of T cell clonality in common variable immunodeficiency. General study results and limits: Fewer TCRbeta clones were shared among CVID subjects than controls.

CVID and control samples used equivalent genomic DNA input. Produced via immunoSEQ multiplex PCR; TCRdb's table is partial and in-frame only. The record shows around 40,000 clones for this sample, with no singletons present. Both groups were predominantly of Caucasian heritage. This CDR3 region has 14 residues. CDR1 is LNHDA and CDR2 is SQIVND in the germline V gene (reference sequence). V was trimmed by 11 bases and J by 1 base, leaving 14 bases between them. This clone was recorded at least ten times. Its target is unknown. The observed sequence ends 3 residues before the CDR3 terminus, with the missing tail filled in from the germline J gene.

The receptor comes from a person aged 18 to 70 in good health. The V and J genes are TRBV19 and TRBJ2-2; the D gene is possibly TRBD1 (6 bases). Sequencing used peripheral blood mononuclear cells. CDR3 bases read: TGTGCCGCAGGGGTCGACCAGAACACCGGGGAG. The encoded protein is CAAGVDQNTGE. The full CDR3 reads CAAGVDQNTGELFF.